One TCR beta chain is described in this entry. Assay: immunoSEQ multiplex PCR; the TCRdb copy retains only in-frame clones and omits some. The sample lists 150,000 to 200,000 clones, roughly 89% occurring once. The sample is drawn from a study of cytomegalovirus exposure and HLA in healthy donors. This CDR3 has 14 residues. Trimming shortened V by 2 bases and J by 4 bases, and 11 bases separated the two germline ends. Germline CDR1 reads MNHEY; CDR2 reads SVGAGI. V usage is TRBV6-5 and J usage is TRBJ1-1, with D possibly TRBD1 on 5 matching bases. Specimen: PBMCs. This receptor was obtained from a woman aged 18-35 years in good health and CMV-seropositive. The chain's CDR3 is CASSYGPGVTEAFF. The CDR3 DNA follows: TGTGCCAGCAGTTACGGCCCGGGGGTCACTGAAGCTTTCTTT.